These 17 T cell receptor beta chains were all obtained from the same sample, sequenced in a study of identical twins. Each CDR3 protein gets one entry after TCRdb re-called the 5' RACE reads with MiXCR. The sample records hundreds of thousands of distinct CDR3 sequences, 15% to 20% being singletons. Separately, the same data were catalogued under a study of T cells expressing NK-cell markers.

Specimen: PBMCs. These receptors all stem from a woman aged 18-29 years in good health.

The CDR3 region is CASSPGVWANNEQYF. The CDR3 coding sequence is TGTGCCAGCAGCCCGGGGGTGTGGGCTAACAACGAGCAGTACTTC. The chain carries TRBV7-3 and TRBJ2-7, with a possible D match to TRBD2 (6 bases). The CDR3 runs to 15 residues. The V gene lost 5 bases and the J gene lost 5 bases, with 19 bases spanning the gap. Germline loops: CDR1 SGHTA, CDR2 FQGTGA. The full variable domain, rest sourced from reference TRBV7-3 and TRBJ2-7, is GAGVSQTPSNKVTEKGKYVELRCDPISGHTALYWYRQSLGQGPEFLIYFQGTGAADDSGLPNDRFFAVRPEGSVSTLKIQRTERGDSAVYLCASSPGVWANNEQYFGPGTRLTVT.

This clonotype has just a few counts. The J gene is TRBJ2-3, the V gene TRBV27; D unclear. The germline V and J ends were trimmed by 5 bases and 4 bases, with 7 bases remaining between them. The CDR3 is made up of 12 amino acids. Germline lookup yields CDR1 MNHEY and CDR2 SMNVEV (reference sequence). The CDR3 DNA reads TGTGCCAGCAGTGCCCGTGCAGATACGCAGTATTTT. Translating gives CASSARADTQYF.

The genes are TRBV9 and TRBJ2-1; the D is unclear. V was trimmed by 0 bases and J by 5 bases, leaving 12 bases between them. CDR1 and CDR2 (germline): SGDLS, YYNGEE. This CDR3 is 15 amino acids long. CDR3 protein: CASSVEGSTHNEQFF. The CDR3 DNA is TGTGCCAGCAGCGTAGAAGGGTCCACTCACAATGAGCAGTTCTTC.

This chain uses TRBV3-1 with TRBJ2-6, with a tentative D call TRBD2 (6 bases). V was shortened by 11 bases and J by 3 bases, with 26 bases between the two germline ends. In germline, CDR1 is LGHDT, CDR2 YNNKEL (reference sequence). The CDR3 is 18 residues long. The CDR3 is CAFLRENYRRNGANVLTF. The CDR3 coding sequence is TGTGCCTTCCTACGGGAGAACTACAGACGGAATGGGGCCAACGTCCTGACTTTC.

The chain joins TRBV18 to TRBJ2-7; a possible D gene is TRBD1 (6 bases). V shed 3 bases and J shed 7 bases, with 19 bases lying between them. Germline-derived CDR1 and CDR2 are KGHSH and LQKENI. This CDR3 contains 15 residues. The CDR3 spells CASSPPGHGALEQYF. The CDR3 nucleotides are TGTGCCAGCTCACCCCCGGGACACGGCGCTTTGGAGCAGTACTTC.

This clonotype was picked up a small number of times. The CDR3 reads CASSFFGDSVTEQFF. The DNA of the CDR3 is TGCGCCAGCAGCTTCTTCGGGGACTCGGTCACTGAGCAGTTCTTC. The rearrangement joins TRBV5-1 to TRBJ2-1; TRBD2 might be the D (6 bases). Germline V CDR1 and CDR2: SGHRS, YFSETQ. The length of the CDR3 is 15 residues. V dropped 2 bases and J dropped 9 bases, with 18 bases sitting between them.

The table lists this clonotype with a few counts. V is TRBV5-1 and J is TRBJ2-7; the D gene is possibly TRBD2 (6 bases). Germline-derived CDR1 and CDR2 are SGHRS and YFSETQ. V was clipped by 1 base and J by 6 bases, with 14 bases between them. The CDR3 spans 14 residues. CDR3 residues: CASSLMGEAGEQYF. The DNA for the CDR3 is TGCGCCAGCAGCTTGATGGGGGAGGCGGGCGAGCAGTACTTC.

This sequence joins TRBV6-5 and TRBJ1-1, with D perhaps TRBD1 (6 bases). In germline, CDR1 is MNHEY, CDR2 SVGAGI. CDR3 length: 15 residues. Trimming pared 7 bases from V and 0 bases from J, leaving 15 bases between. DNA for the CDR3: TGTGCCAGCACTTGGAGAGGGGGTGTGAACACTGAAGCTTTCTTT. Translating it yields CASTWRGGVNTEAFF.

This clonotype was counted a few times. The chain uses TRBV6-5 and TRBJ2-2; TRBD2 agrees at 8 bases. After removal of 3 bases from V and 3 bases from J, the junction contained 6 bases not matched to a gene. CDR1 is MNHEY and CDR2 is SVGAGI in the germline V gene. The CDR3 has 16 residues. The CDR3: CASSYFQREYTGELFF. The CDR3 DNA reads TGTGCCAGCAGTTATTTCCAGCGGGAGTACACCGGGGAGCTGTTTTTT.

The table lists this clonotype with a few counts. The chain links TRBV12-3 or TRBV12-4 to TRBJ2-1, with D unclear. Trimming took 2 bases from V and 1 from J, leaving 15 bases between them. CDR3 length: 17 amino acids. The CDR3 region is CASSLSLSVGSYNEQFF. The CDR3 DNA follows: TGTGCCAGCAGTTTAAGTCTAAGCGTCGGGTCCTACAATGAGCAGTTCTTC.

The chain joins TRBV6-5 to TRBJ2-7; D might be TRBD1 (5 bases). V shed 0 bases and J shed 6 bases, with 15 bases lying between them. CDR3 length: 15 residues. Germline-derived CDR1 and CDR2 are MNHEY and SVGAGI. CDR3 protein: CASSYSPGKTGEQYF. The CDR3 DNA is TGTGCCAGCAGTTACTCGCCAGGGAAGACGGGCGAGCAGTACTTC.

The chain carries TRBV5-4 and TRBJ2-2, with TRBD2 matching over 8 bases. Per the germline V gene, CDR1 is SGHNT and CDR2 is YYREEE (reference sequence). The CDR3 is 16 amino acids. Trimming cost V 0 bases and J 6 bases; bases outside gene matches: 7. The CDR3 DNA is TGTGCCAGCAGCTTGGGCTCCGGGGGGGCGGCCGGGGAGCTGTTTTTT. This codes for CASSLGSGGAAGELFF.

J is TRBJ2-3 and V is TRBV5-1, with 9 bases aligning to TRBD1. After removal of 2 bases from V and 5 bases from J, the junction contained 9 bases not matched to a gene. Germline CDR1 reads SGHRS; CDR2 reads YFSETQ. The CDR3 covers 16 residues. In nucleotides, the CDR3 is TGCGCCAGCAGCTTCTACAGGGGGCATAGTGGAGATACGCAGTATTTT. Its protein product is CASSFYRGHSGDTQYF.

The CDR3 nucleotides read TGTGCCAGCACCTCCCGAGCCCGACTAGCGGGGACGCAGTTCTTC. This encodes CASTSRARLAGTQFF. The chain employs TRBV12-3 or TRBV12-4 and TRBJ2-1; TRBD2 aligns across 11 bases. This CDR3 has 15 amino acids. J was trimmed by 12 bases and V by 7 bases; bases with no gene match: 14.

This clonotype was seen a few times. The chain is built from TRBV12-3 or TRBV12-4 and TRBJ2-7, with D unclear. The CDR3 runs to 12 residues. V lost 3 bases and J lost 5, with 8 bases in between. The CDR3 DNA is TGTGCCAGCAGTTTCGATTCGGACGAGCAGTACTTC. Its protein is CASSFDSDEQYF.

The chain couples TRBV20-1 to TRBJ2-5; 16 bases match TRBD2. The CDR3 is made up of 19 amino acids. V lost 0 bases to trimming and J lost 5 bases; unmatched junction nucleotides: 12. Germline V lookup: CDR1 DFQATT, CDR2 SNEGSKA (reference sequence). CDR3 nucleotide sequence: TGCAGTGCTAGAGATCTTCCGGGGACTAGCGGGAGGGCCGTGGAGACCCAGTACTTC. Its protein is CSARDLPGTSGRAVETQYF.

The J gene is TRBJ2-7, the V gene TRBV27; 9 nucleotides line up with TRBD1. CDR1 MNHEY and CDR2 SMNVEV come from the germline V gene (reference sequence). Losses at the gene ends were 5 bases for V and 7 bases for J; bases not matched to a gene: 9. This CDR3 is built from 14 residues. CDR3: CASSLGQGIREQYF. As DNA, the CDR3 is TGTGCCAGCAGTCTGGGACAGGGAATCCGGGAGCAGTACTTC.